Listed here is a single T cell receptor beta chain. The antigen remains undetermined. TCRbeta libraries were built with three rounds of nested PCR, modified from ARM-PCR. TCRdb re-called the multiplex PCR reads through MiXCR, storing one row per CDR3 protein. In the table there are almost 75,000 distinct CDR3 sequences, roughly 70% of which are singletons. The template was RNA from unsorted bulk tissue. Distant lung tissue was collected more than 3 cm away from the tumor edge. V shed 5 bases and J shed 4 bases, with 18 bases lying between them. CDR1 is MDHEN, CDR2 SYDVKM, per germline. The CDR3 runs to 16 residues. The source of the sample is a study of tumor and adjacent non-tumor tissue in lung cancer. Findings and limits, study-wide: Tumor TCR diversity, when higher, was linked to shorter survival.

The TCR comes from a woman between 50 and 59 years old with non-small cell lung cancer. The sequencing sample was made of distant non-tumor lung tissue. The chain uses TRBV28 and TRBJ1-5; D remains unclear. The CDR3 region is CASSLMGRVTNQPQHF. The CDR3, as DNA: TGTGCCAGCAGTCTAATGGGTAGGGTTACGAATCAGCCCCAGCATTTT.